The text below deals with one TCR beta chain. The record originates from a study of blood T cell repertoires in COVID-19. Germline trimming cut 4 bases from V and 4 bases from J; bases unmatched to any gene: 11. Germline CDR1 and CDR2: SGHRS and YFSETQ. The CDR3 covers 16 residues. Data came from immunoSEQ multiplex PCR; TCRdb stores just in-frame clones and leaves some out. The table lists some 170,000 clones, 65% to 85% of them singletons. Sequenced input: PBMCs or T cells enriched from blood (not recorded which). The genes are TRBV5-1 and TRBJ1-2; 9 bases align to TRBD1. The clonotype originates from a man aged 35 to 55 who had recovered from COVID-19. CDR3 sequence: CASSAGQGTEGYGYTF. DNA for the CDR3: TGCGCCAGCAGCGCGGGACAGGGAACTGAAGGCTATGGCTACACCTTC.